Following are 27 T cell receptor beta chains from one sample sequenced in a study of T cells in Graves' hyperthyroidism and ophthalmopathy. Amplification of TCR beta CDR3 regions was performed using RNA transcripts as template. Primed by the HTBI set, a first-round RT-PCR was run on the TCR CDR3. MiXCR, applied by TCRdb to the multiplex PCR reads, yields one record per CDR3 protein. The data contain 560,000 or so distinct CDR3 sequences, about 20% of them seen just once; the ten biggest clones take up 40% to 50%. The sample comprised blood. The receptors originated from a man between 35 and 55 years old with Graves' ophthalmopathy.

This rearrangement joins TRBV6-2 or TRBV6-3 to TRBJ2-2, with unresolved D. Germline lookup yields CDR1 MNHEY and CDR2 SVGEGT. Trimming shortened V by 5 bases and J by 0 bases, and 4 bases separated the two germline ends. The CDR3 consists of 13 residues. The CDR3 nucleotides are TGTGCCAGCAGTCGCTCGAACACCGGGGAGCTGTTTTTT. Translated: CASSRSNTGELFF.

V and J are TRBV10-3 and TRBJ2-6; TRBD2 agrees at 7 bases. With 10 bases clipped from V and 8 bases from J, the junction kept 5 bases outside the gene matches. CDR1 and CDR2 (germline): ENHRY, SYGVKD. This CDR3 contains 12 residues. CDR3 sequence: CATGRGTNVLTF. In DNA, the CDR3 is TGTGCCACCGGGCGGGGGACCAACGTCCTGACTTTC.

V usage is TRBV6-6 and J usage is TRBJ2-4; 12 bases fit TRBD2. The germline V gene has CDR1 MNHNY and CDR2 SVGAGI (reference sequence). The V and J ends lost 2 bases and 2 bases, in that order; junction bases with no gene match: 13. This CDR3 region has 20 residues. This CDR3 is CASSYPEYASGRETKNIQYF. In DNA, the CDR3 is TGTGCCAGCAGTTACCCAGAATATGCTAGCGGGAGGGAAACCAAAAACATTCAGTACTTC.

This clonotype was detected many times. The CDR3: CASTWTSGRGTDTQYF. CDR3 bases: TGTGCCAGCACGTGGACTAGCGGGAGGGGCACAGATACGCAGTATTTT. J is TRBJ2-3 and V is TRBV2; TRBD2 agrees at 15 bases. Germline V lookup: CDR1 SNHLY, CDR2 FYNNEI. The CDR3 contains 16 residues. The V segment lost 7 bases and the J segment 1 base; nucleotides outside the gene matches: 3.

This clonotype was detected many times. The gene calls are TRBV29-1 and TRBJ2-7; the match to TRBD1 covers 7 bases. V lost 6 bases, J lost 3 bases, and 8 bases stayed unmatched. CDR1 and CDR2 from the germline V gene are SQVTM and ANQGSEA. This CDR3 region has 13 residues. CDR3 amino acids: CSVRGGNGYEQYF. The DNA for the CDR3 is TGCAGCGTCCGAGGGGGCAATGGCTACGAGCAGTACTTC.

This clonotype was seen more than once but under ten times. The chain couples TRBV20-1 to TRBJ2-7; D is unclear. Deletions cut 0 bases from V and 3 bases from J, with 12 bases between. Germline V gene sequence: CDR1 DFQATT, CDR2 SNEGSKA (reference sequence). This CDR3 region has 14 residues. This chain's CDR3 is CSARDPTPVYEQYF. DNA for the CDR3: TGCAGTGCTAGAGATCCCACACCAGTCTACGAGCAGTACTTC.

The table lists this clonotype with many counts. The chain couples TRBV5-1 to TRBJ2-3; 10 nucleotides line up with TRBD2. The germline V gene has CDR1 SGHRS and CDR2 YFSETQ. Trimming took 1 base from V and 2 from J; bases not matched to a gene: 4. The CDR3 extends over 16 amino acids. CDR3 residues: CASSLRTSGPTDTQYF. The CDR3 coding sequence is TGCGCCAGCAGCTTGCGGACTAGCGGTCCCACAGATACGCAGTATTTT.

The CDR3 sequence: CASSQGKVGYTF. DNA of the CDR3: TGCGCCAGCAGCCAGGGAAAGGTTGGCTACACCTTC. The J gene is TRBJ1-2, the V gene TRBV5-1; possible D gene TRBD1, 5 bases. The CDR3 sequence is 12 residues long. V dropped 4 bases and J dropped 7 bases, with 11 bases sitting between them. Germline V CDR1 and CDR2: SGHRS, YFSETQ.

This clonotype has more than one count but fewer than ten. J is TRBJ2-7 and V is TRBV5-6, with D uncertain. This CDR3 is 15 amino acids long. Germline lookup yields CDR1 SGHDT and CDR2 YYEEEE. V was clipped by 0 bases and J by 0 bases, with 10 bases between them. Here the CDR3 reads CASSLAADISYEQYF. In nucleotides, the CDR3 is TGTGCCAGCAGCTTGGCGGCAGACATCTCCTACGAGCAGTACTTC.

The chain links TRBV19 to TRBJ2-2; no reliable D call. Germline-derived CDR1 and CDR2 are LNHDA and SQIVND (reference sequence). V was pared by 1 base and J by 6 bases, with 12 bases between. The CDR3 is made up of 15 amino acids. The CDR3 here is CASSIGRRRPGELFF. The DNA for the CDR3 is TGTGCCAGTAGTATAGGTCGTCGACGGCCCGGGGAGCTGTTTTTT.

The CDR3 DNA follows: TGTGCCAGCAGTTTCGCGCTAGGTTCGGACGAGCAGTACTTC. Its translation: CASSFALGSDEQYF. V and J are TRBV12-3 or TRBV12-4 and TRBJ2-7; D gene uncertain. CDR3 length equals 14 residues. Trimming pared 3 bases from V and 5 bases from J, leaving 14 bases between.

This clonotype was counted a few times. The rearrangement links TRBV12-3 or TRBV12-4 to TRBJ1-5, with 9 bases identical to TRBD1. The CDR3 is 16 residues long. V was clipped by 5 bases and J by 0 bases; unmatched bases: 5. The CDR3 is CASSRHRGPSNQPQHF. As DNA, the CDR3 is TGTGCCAGCAGTAGACACAGGGGGCCTAGCAATCAGCCCCAGCATTTT.

At least ten counts were recorded for this clonotype. This rearrangement joins TRBV6-1 to TRBJ2-7; TRBD2 matches 8 bases. CDR3 length equals 13 residues. With 7 bases clipped from V and 7 bases from J, the junction kept 9 bases outside the gene matches. The germline CDR1 and CDR2 sequences are MNHNS and SASEGT. The CDR3 nucleotides read TGTGCCAGCACTTTGGGACGGGAGGGAGAGCAGTACTTC. As protein: CASTLGREGEQYF.

This clonotype was seen a few times. The chain couples TRBV30 to TRBJ1-1, with D possibly matching TRBD1 (5 bases). Trimming shortened V by 0 bases and J by 8 bases, and 16 bases separated the two germline ends. CDR3 length equals 14 residues. Germline CDR1 GTSNPN, CDR2 SVGIG (reference sequence). This CDR3 reads CAWSVLLGQIEAFF. The CDR3, as DNA: TGTGCCTGGAGTGTACTGCTGGGGCAGATAGAAGCTTTCTTT.

This clonotype was recorded many times. This chain joins TRBV2 and TRBJ2-3, with 9 bases lining up with TRBD2. J lost 6 bases, V lost 0 bases, and 7 bases had no gene match. Germline CDR1 and CDR2: SNHLY and FYNNEI. The CDR3 has 16 amino acids. Here the CDR3 reads CASSEALASGIDTQYF. The CDR3 bases are TGTGCCAGCAGTGAAGCTTTGGCTAGCGGGATTGATACGCAGTATTTT.

A remark on this clonotype: With a much larger clone just one base away, this may be a read error. The gene calls are TRBV11-2 and TRBJ2-2, with D hard to call. CDR1 SGHAT and CDR2 FQNNGV come from the germline V gene. The germline V and J ends were trimmed by 4 bases and 5 bases, with 17 bases remaining between them. The CDR3 consists of 16 residues. CDR3 protein: CASSYQGRSPTGELFF. The CDR3 DNA reads TGTGCCAGCAGCTACCAAGGACGTAGTCCGACCGGGGAGCTGTTTTTT. The whole variable domain, remainder taken from reference TRBV11-2 and TRBJ2-2, is EAGVAQSPRYKIIEKRQSVAFWCNPISGHATLYWYQQILGQGPKLLIQFQNNGVVDDSQLPKDRFSAERLKGVDSTLKIQPAKLEDSAVYLCASSYQGRSPTGELFFGEGSRLTVL.

In this sample, this clonotype turned up a few times. The rearrangement joins TRBV7-8 to TRBJ1-4, with D possibly being TRBD1 (5 bases). This CDR3 is 14 amino acids long. Trimming stripped 8 bases from V and 7 bases from J, with 17 bases between. CDR1 and CDR2 (germline): SGHVS, FQNEAQ. CDR3 amino acids: CASGWQGWGEKLFF. Here the CDR3 DNA reads TGTGCCAGCGGATGGCAGGGATGGGGTGAAAAACTGTTTTTT.

This clonotype showed up just a few times. The V gene is TRBV10-3, the J gene TRBJ2-5; 14 bases match TRBD2. Unmatched junction bases numbered 10, after V lost 5 bases and J lost 2 bases. Germline lookup yields CDR1 ENHRY and CDR2 SYGVKD. CDR3 size: 18 residues. This CDR3 is CAISSARGTSGSQETQYF. For the CDR3, the DNA is TGTGCCATCAGTTCCGCACGGGGGACTAGCGGGAGTCAAGAGACCCAGTACTTC.

This chain uses TRBV6-1 with TRBJ2-2; 7 positions match TRBD2. The CDR3 sequence is 16 residues long. Germline V gene lookup returns CDR1 MNHNS and CDR2 SASEGT. V trimming: 2 bases; J trimming: 9 bases; junction bases outside the gene matches: 12. CDR3 sequence: CASSELGGTAKRELFF. The CDR3 region has the DNA TGTGCCAGCAGTGAACTGGGAGGGACCGCGAAAAGGGAGCTGTTTTTT.

As for this clonotype: One junction end disagrees with the germline gene, perhaps due to a read error. The J gene is TRBJ2-7, the V gene TRBV24-1; perhaps TRBD2 as D (6 bases). Germline CDR1 and CDR2: KGHDR and SFDVKD. The CDR3 covers 14 residues. The CDR3 nucleotides are TGTGCCACCAGCCACCTACTAGCTTCCTACGAGCAGTGCTTC. Translated: CATSHLLASYEQCF.

The gene calls are TRBV7-9 and TRBJ2-7, with 12 nucleotides matching TRBD2. Losses at the gene ends were 4 bases for V and 0 bases for J; bases not matched to a gene: 10. Germline V gene sequence: CDR1 SEHNR, CDR2 FQNEAQ (reference sequence). This CDR3 is built from 18 residues. The CDR3 DNA sequence: TGTGCCAGCAGCTCCCCGACTAGCGGGAGTGAGGTCTCCTACGAGCAGTACTTC. This encodes CASSSPTSGSEVSYEQYF.

V usage is TRBV12-3 or TRBV12-4 and J usage is TRBJ2-7, with TRBD1 identical over 8 bases. The ends lost 6 bases at V and 3 bases at J; junction bases unmatched: 7. This CDR3 is built from 14 residues. Here the CDR3 DNA reads TGTGCCAGCAGCCAAACAGGGGGGAACTACGAGCAGTACTTC. Protein product: CASSQTGGNYEQYF.

This clonotype was counted a few times. The J gene is TRBJ1-2, the V gene TRBV18, with D unclear. Germline V gene lookup returns CDR1 KGHSH and CDR2 LQKENI. CDR3 length equals 13 residues. V was clipped by 3 bases and J by 8 bases, with 13 bases between them. CDR3 nucleotides: TGTGCCAGCTCACCCCCGGTCGTGGAGGGCTACACCTTC. It is translated as CASSPPVVEGYTF.

Remarks on this clonotype: It may be a read error: a sequence one base away is much more abundant. V gene TRBV30 combines with J gene TRBJ2-7; D possibly corresponds to TRBD1 (5 bases). The CDR3 extends over 13 amino acids. CDR1 is GTSNPN and CDR2 is SVGIG in the germline V gene (reference sequence). For the CDR3, the DNA is TGTGTCTGGAGTATGGGGCACGCATACGAGCAGTACTTC. It yields the protein CVWSMGHAYEQYF.

This clonotype appeared a few times. The chain combines TRBV5-1 with TRBJ1-1; possibly TRBD1 for D (5 bases). From germline, CDR1 is SGHRS and CDR2 YFSETQ. Trimming shortened V by 0 bases and J by 5 bases, and 8 bases separated the two germline ends. The CDR3 has 13 residues. The DNA for the CDR3 is TGCGCCAGCAGCTTGGTGACAGCGACTGAAGCTTTCTTT. Protein: CASSLVTATEAFF.

There are many counts of this clonotype. The gene calls are TRBV6-1 and TRBJ2-7, with D possibly matching TRBD1 (5 bases). CDR1 and CDR2 (germline): MNHNS, SASEGT. The CDR3 is 13 amino acids. Trimming shortened V by 5 bases and J by 2 bases, and 10 bases separated the two germline ends. The CDR3 reads CASSLDSTYEQYF. The CDR3 DNA follows: TGTGCCAGCAGTCTAGACAGCACCTACGAGCAGTACTTC.

This sequence joins TRBV2 and TRBJ2-1, with unresolved D. This CDR3 region has 13 residues. CDR1 and CDR2 from the germline V gene are SNHLY and FYNNEI. V was cut by 4 bases and J by 6 bases, with 10 bases left in between. This chain's CDR3 is CASSGSVGNEQFF. CDR3 coding DNA: TGTGCCAGCAGTGGGTCTGTCGGCAATGAGCAGTTCTTC.